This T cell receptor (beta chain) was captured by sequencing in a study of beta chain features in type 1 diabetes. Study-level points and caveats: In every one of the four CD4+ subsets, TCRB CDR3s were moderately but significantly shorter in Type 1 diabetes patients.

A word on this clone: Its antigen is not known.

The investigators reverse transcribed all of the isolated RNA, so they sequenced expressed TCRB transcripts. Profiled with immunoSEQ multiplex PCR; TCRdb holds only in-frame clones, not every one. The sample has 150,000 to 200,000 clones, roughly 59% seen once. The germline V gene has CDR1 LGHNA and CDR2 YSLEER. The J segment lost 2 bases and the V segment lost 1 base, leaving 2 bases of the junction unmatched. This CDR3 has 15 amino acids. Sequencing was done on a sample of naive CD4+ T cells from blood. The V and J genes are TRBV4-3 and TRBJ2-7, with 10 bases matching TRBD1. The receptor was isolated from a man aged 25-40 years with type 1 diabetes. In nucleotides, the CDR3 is TGCGCCAGCAGCCAAGCCGGGACAGGGGCCTACGAGCAGTACTTC. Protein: CASSQAGTGAYEQYF.